Below are 21 T cell receptor beta chains sequenced from a single sample in a study of blood T cell repertoires in COVID-19. Assay: immunoSEQ multiplex PCR; the TCRdb copy retains only in-frame clones and omits some. This table holds about 140,000 clones, 88% found once. Sequenced material: peripheral blood. Receptors originate from a man between 65 and 80 years old with acute or convalescent COVID-19.

This rearrangement joins TRBV7-3 to TRBJ1-1; TRBD1 aligns across 9 bases. The V gene end was trimmed by 6 bases and the J gene end by 0 bases; junction bases not matched to a gene: 2. The CDR3 covers 14 residues. The germline CDR1 and CDR2 sequences are SGHTA and FQGTGA. The CDR3 sequence is CASSRDRVNTEAFF. The CDR3 DNA is TGTGCCAGCAGTCGGGACAGGGTGAACACTGAAGCTTTCTTT.

The chain combines TRBV5-1 with TRBJ2-3; 9 positions match TRBD1. With 3 bases clipped from V and 5 bases from J, the junction kept 4 bases outside the gene matches. In germline, CDR1 is SGHRS, CDR2 YFSETQ. The CDR3 covers 14 residues. The CDR3 reads CASSWGQGGDTQYF. CDR3 DNA: TGCGCCAGCAGCTGGGGACAGGGAGGAGATACGCAGTATTTT.

The V and J genes are TRBV7-9 and TRBJ2-3; D not certain. CDR1 is SEHNR, CDR2 FQNEAQ, per germline (reference sequence). Trimming shortened V by 2 bases and J by 1 base, and 4 bases separated the two germline ends. This CDR3 has 13 residues. In DNA form, the CDR3 reads TGTGCCAGCAGCTTACTAGGCACAGATACGCAGTATTTT. Protein sequence: CASSLLGTDTQYF. The whole variable domain, remainder taken from reference TRBV7-9 and TRBJ2-3, is DTGVSQNPRHKITKRGQNVTFRCDPISEHNRLYWYRQTLGQGPEFLTYFQNEAQLEKSRLLSDRFSAERPKGSFSTLEIQRTEQGDSAMYLCASSLLGTDTQYFGPGTRLTVL.

The rearrangement joins TRBV5-1 to TRBJ2-7; D not certain. V was cut by 0 bases and J by 0 bases, with 13 bases left in between. The V gene's germline CDR1 is SGHRS and CDR2 YFSETQ. This CDR3 has 16 residues. In nucleotides, the CDR3 is TGCGCCAGCAGCTTGGCTAAGAATCCTAGCTCCTACGAGCAGTACTTC. Protein: CASSLAKNPSSYEQYF.

The gene calls are TRBV7-2 and TRBJ1-2; 9 positions agree with TRBD1. CDR1 and CDR2 (germline): SGHTA, FQGNSA. The V segment lost 5 bases and the J segment 2 bases; nucleotides outside the gene matches: 9. The CDR3 has 16 residues. The CDR3 here is CASSPSGTGINYGYTF. The DNA for the CDR3 is TGTGCCAGCAGCCCGTCCGGGACAGGGATCAACTATGGCTACACCTTC.

V and J are TRBV28 and TRBJ1-5; possible D gene TRBD1, 5 bases. The germline CDR1 and CDR2 sequences are MDHEN and SYDVKM. This CDR3 spans 14 amino acids. Between the trimmed V and J ends, which lost 5 bases and 5 bases, there was a span of 13 bases. CDR3: CASSPGTNHQPQHF. CDR3 nucleotides: TGTGCCAGCAGTCCGGGGACTAACCATCAGCCCCAGCATTTT.

The DNA for the CDR3 is TGTGCCAGCAGCCAGGGGTTGAACACTGAAGCTTTCTTT. It yields the protein CASSQGLNTEAFF. This chain connects TRBV11-2 to TRBJ1-1; perhaps TRBD1 as D (6 bases). Deletions cut 5 bases from V and 0 bases from J, with 7 bases between. Germline CDR1 and CDR2: SGHAT and FQNNGV. The CDR3 extends over 13 amino acids.

V usage is TRBV5-1 and J usage is TRBJ2-5; TRBD1 matches 7 bases. Per the germline V gene, CDR1 is SGHRS and CDR2 is YFSETQ. The V gene end was trimmed by 0 bases and the J gene end by 2 bases; junction bases not matched to a gene: 1. The CDR3 has 14 amino acids. The DNA for the CDR3 is TGCGCCAGCAGCTTGGTGACAGGGCAAGAGACCCAGTACTTC. Translating it yields CASSLVTGQETQYF.

This chain connects TRBV7-8 to TRBJ2-7, with 7 bases identical to TRBD2. V lost 3 bases to trimming and J lost 4 bases; unmatched junction nucleotides: 12. CDR3 length: 16 residues. Germline values: CDR1 SGHVS, CDR2 FQNEAQ. CDR3 loop: CASSFDLGRVTYEQYF. For the CDR3, the DNA is TGTGCCAGCAGCTTCGATTTGGGGAGGGTGACGTACGAGCAGTACTTC.

This sequence joins TRBV6-5 and TRBJ1-1; TRBD1 matches at 9 bases. CDR3 length: 15 amino acids. Germline-derived CDR1 and CDR2 are MNHEY and SVGAGI. V lost 6 bases, J lost 8 bases, and 13 bases stayed unmatched. Here the CDR3 reads CASRARTGEAGEAFF. CDR3 nucleotides: TGTGCCAGCAGGGCCCGGACAGGGGAGGCGGGAGAAGCTTTCTTT.

The rearrangement uses TRBV7-2 and TRBJ1-4, with 9 nucleotides matching TRBD1. Germline V gives CDR1 SGHTA, CDR2 FQGNSA. J lost 3 bases, V lost 3 bases, and 5 bases had no gene match. This CDR3 is built from 16 residues. CDR3 bases: TGTGCCAGCAGCTTCTGGACAGGGGCCTCTAATGAAAAACTGTTTTTT. It yields the protein CASSFWTGASNEKLFF. Variable domain in full (rest from reference TRBV7-2 and TRBJ1-4): GAGVSQSPSNKVTEKGKDVELRCDPISGHTALYWYRQSLGQGLEFLIYFQGNSAPDKSGLPSDRFSAERTGGSVSTLTIQRTQQEDSAVYLCASSFWTGASNEKLFFGSGTQLSVL.

V is TRBV7-2 and J is TRBJ1-5; 8 positions agree with TRBD1. Germline-derived CDR1 and CDR2 are SGHTA and FQGNSA. This CDR3 comprises 17 residues. The V and J ends lost 5 bases and 4 bases, in that order; junction bases with no gene match: 13. The CDR3 sequence: CASSLRGTGRGNQPQHF. The CDR3 nucleotides read TGTGCCAGCAGCCTAAGAGGGACAGGACGCGGGAATCAGCCCCAGCATTTT.

V gene TRBV18 combines with J gene TRBJ1-5; perhaps TRBD1 as D (5 bases). The V gene lost 5 bases and the J gene lost 4 bases, with 9 bases spanning the gap. Germline V gene data show CDR1 as KGHSH and CDR2 as LQKENI. The CDR3 has 13 residues. The CDR3 is CASSDSQNQPQHF. CDR3 bases: TGTGCCAGCTCAGACAGCCAGAATCAGCCCCAGCATTTT.

J is TRBJ1-1 and V is TRBV5-5; TRBD1 might be the D (5 bases). The germline V gene encodes CDR1 SGHKS and CDR2 YYEKEE (reference sequence). This CDR3 spans 14 amino acids. Between the trimmed V and J ends, which lost 0 bases and 3 bases, there was a span of 9 bases. In nucleotides, the CDR3 is TGTGCCAGCAGCTTGGCAGGCAGGGACACTGAAGCTTTCTTT. Amino acids: CASSLAGRDTEAFF.

V gene TRBV6-6 combines with J gene TRBJ1-1, with D perhaps matching TRBD1 (6 bases). Germline V gene data show CDR1 as MNHNY and CDR2 as SVGAGI (reference sequence). The ends were cut back, 5 bases at V and 1 base at J, with 11 bases in the middle. The CDR3 contains 14 residues. The CDR3 reads CASSPETGNTEAFF. The CDR3, as DNA: TGTGCCAGCAGTCCCGAGACAGGGAACACTGAAGCTTTCTTT.

V and J are TRBV5-4 and TRBJ2-3; TRBD2 might be the D (5 bases). Trimming took 3 bases from V and 0 from J, leaving 14 bases between them. Germline-derived CDR1 and CDR2 are SGHNT and YYREEE (reference sequence). The CDR3 runs to 16 residues. CDR3 region: CASSSPGLASTDTQYF. The CDR3 DNA reads as TGTGCCAGCAGCTCTCCGGGCCTAGCTAGCACAGATACGCAGTATTTT.

This chain connects TRBV7-2 to TRBJ2-7; maybe TRBD1 (5 bases). Germline loops: CDR1 SGHTA, CDR2 FQGNSA. This CDR3 contains 14 residues. Trimming stripped 0 bases from V and 3 bases from J, with 9 bases between. The CDR3 DNA follows: TGTGCCAGCAGCTTAGCTGGGGCAAACTACGAGCAGTACTTC. As protein: CASSLAGANYEQYF.

The genes are TRBV2 and TRBJ2-1, with 13 positions matching TRBD2. The V and J ends lost 11 bases and 5 bases, in that order; junction bases with no gene match: 3. The germline CDR1 and CDR2 sequences are SNHLY and FYNNEI. The CDR3 has 13 residues. CDR3 region: CAAGTSGDNEQFF. CDR3 sequence (DNA): TGTGCCGCGGGGACTAGCGGGGACAATGAGCAGTTCTTC.

The chain combines TRBV5-1 with TRBJ2-5; D possibly corresponds to TRBD2 (5 bases). Germline V CDR1 and CDR2: SGHRS, YFSETQ. The length of the CDR3 is 17 residues. The V gene lost 0 bases and the J gene lost 1 base, with 16 bases spanning the gap. This CDR3 reads CASSLAVSGWSQETQYF. In DNA, the CDR3 is TGCGCCAGCAGCTTGGCCGTATCGGGGTGGAGCCAAGAGACCCAGTACTTC.

The chain couples TRBV6-1 to TRBJ1-5; 7 bases agree with TRBD1. Trimming at V came to 4 bases and at J to 3 bases, leaving 12 bases not matched to a gene. Germline loops: CDR1 MNHNS, CDR2 SASEGT. The CDR3 covers 17 residues. CDR3 protein: CASSGGQTLLNNQPQHF. The CDR3 bases are TGTGCCAGCAGTGGGGGACAGACTCTATTGAACAATCAGCCCCAGCATTTT.

V and J are TRBV28 and TRBJ2-5, with 11 bases aligning to TRBD2. CDR1 and CDR2 from the germline V gene are MDHEN and SYDVKM. Unmatched junction bases numbered 7, after V lost 4 bases and J lost 0 bases. The CDR3 is made up of 17 amino acids. CDR3 sequence reads: CASSSGTSGWYQETQYF. In nucleotides, the CDR3 is TGTGCCAGCAGTTCTGGGACTAGCGGCTGGTACCAAGAGACCCAGTACTTC.